This T cell receptor (beta chain) is from a study of T cell changes during pregnancy in multiple sclerosis. The CDR3 spans 15 residues. Looked up from germline, CDR1 is KGHSH and CDR2 is LQKENI. V shed 6 bases and J shed 3 bases, with 17 bases lying between them. The method was immunoSEQ multiplex PCR; TCRdb's version includes in-frame clones alone and lacks a portion of them. The data contain approximately 53,000 clones, about 93% of them singletons. Here the sequenced sample was CD4+ T cells from peripheral blood mononuclear cells, taken after pregnancy. This chain connects TRBV18 to TRBJ1-1; D unresolved. This receptor was taken from a female donor in good health, enrolled as a control in a pregnancy study. CDR3: CASSRIFDTDTEAFF. The CDR3 DNA reads TGTGCCAGCTCCCGCATCTTTGACACTGACACTGAAGCTTTCTTT.